A selection of T cell receptor beta chains follows, all from one sample in a study of T cell changes during pregnancy in multiple sclerosis. Libraries were prepared by immunoSEQ multiplex PCR; TCRdb keeps only in-frame clonotypes and omits some of them. This sample carries more than 90,000 clones, more than 85% of them seen once, and the ten largest clones take more than 1.5%. The specimen was peripheral blood, collected in the third trimester of pregnancy. Receptors originate from a female donor with multiple sclerosis, enrolled in a pregnancy study. Both conserved end residues are part of each CDR3. The order of the fields is V gene, D gene, clone size, J gene, CDR3 protein, CDR3 DNA. The D gene is left open where the match is weak. Clone size is shown for a subset of rows, as once, few, many or a class of expanded clone.

V: TRBV28
D: NA
size: NA
J: TRBJ2-1
CDR3: CASSLSGVTIPKQFF
DNA: TGTGCCAGCAGTTTATCGGGGGTCACCATCCCAAAGCAGTTCTTC

V: TRBV7-3
D: NA
size: NA
J: TRBJ2-2
CDR3: CASSLRRTGELFF
DNA: TGTGCCAGCAGCTTACGGCGGACCGGGGAGCTGTTTTTT

V: TRBV11-3
D: TRBD1
size: NA
J: TRBJ1-1
CDR3: CASSFFARTGHTEAFF
DNA: TGTGCCAGCAGCTTTTTCGCTAGGACAGGTCACACTGAAGCTTTCTTT

V: TRBV6-1
D: NA
size: once
J: TRBJ1-3
CDR3: CASSAQQGSTGNTIYF
DNA: TGTGCCAGCAGTGCCCAACAGGGAAGCACTGGAAACACCATATATTTT

V: TRBV5-6
D: NA
size: NA
J: TRBJ2-6
CDR3: CASSPVSGANVLTF
DNA: TGTGCCAGCAGCCCGGTCTCTGGGGCCAACGTCCTGACTTTC

V: TRBV15
D: NA
size: NA
J: TRBJ2-1
CDR3: CATSRSRQVRHEQFF
DNA: TGTGCCACCAGCAGAAGCCGCCAGGTAAGGCATGAGCAGTTCTTC

V: TRBV5-1
D: TRBD2
size: once
J: TRBJ2-1
CDR3: CASSLDVGGYNEQFF
DNA: TGCGCCAGCAGCTTGGATGTGGGGGGGTACAATGAGCAGTTCTTC

V: TRBV7-6
D: NA
size: NA
J: TRBJ1-4
CDR3: CASSLVPSSGGGVIEKLFF
DNA: TGTGCCAGCAGCTTAGTTCCCTCCTCGGGAGGAGGGGTGATTGAAAAACTGTTTTTT

V: TRBV6-1
D: NA
size: NA
J: TRBJ1-4
CDR3: CASRDRPNEKLFF
DNA: TGTGCCAGCAGAGACAGACCTAATGAAAAACTGTTTTTT

V: TRBV19
D: TRBD1
size: NA
J: TRBJ1-1
CDR3: CASSRPGQGDTEAFF
DNA: TGTGCCAGTAGCCGACCGGGACAGGGAGACACTGAAGCTTTCTTT

V: TRBV7-9
D: TRBD2
size: NA
J: TRBJ2-3
CDR3: CASSLAPSWTSGSTDTQYF
DNA: TGTGCCAGCAGCCTCGCCCCCTCTTGGACTAGTGGGTCCACAGATACGCAGTATTTT

V: TRBV18
D: NA
size: NA
J: TRBJ1-4
CDR3: CASSSIGEELFF
DNA: TGTGCCAGCTCAAGCATTGGGGAGGAACTGTTTTTT

V: TRBV5-4
D: NA
size: NA
J: TRBJ1-1
CDR3: CASSLGAQSTEAFF
DNA: TGTGCCAGCAGCTTGGGGGCACAGAGCACTGAAGCTTTCTTT

V: TRBV6-1
D: TRBD2
size: NA
J: TRBJ2-7
CDR3: CASSIAGGDYEQYF
DNA: TGTGCCAGCAGTATAGCGGGAGGAGACTACGAGCAGTACTTC

V: TRBV5-4
D: NA
size: NA
J: TRBJ1-5
CDR3: CASSLRHRNQPQHF
DNA: TGTGCCAGCAGCTTGAGACACCGCAATCAGCCCCAGCATTTT

V: TRBV6-6
D: TRBD2
size: NA
J: TRBJ2-1
CDR3: CASSNPTSGAYNEQFF
DNA: TGTGCCAGCAGTAATCCGACTAGCGGGGCTTACAATGAGCAGTTCTTC

V: TRBV30
D: TRBD1
size: NA
J: TRBJ2-3
CDR3: CAWSGDRGSTDTQYF
DNA: TGTGCCTGGAGTGGTGACAGGGGAAGCACAGATACGCAGTATTTT

V: TRBV10-3
D: NA
size: NA
J: TRBJ1-2
CDR3: CASGDTTNYGYTF
DNA: TGTGCCAGTGGGGACACTACTAACTATGGCTACACCTTC

V: TRBV7-2
D: NA
size: NA
J: TRBJ2-5
CDR3: CASSLGGSGGETQYF
DNA: TGTGCCAGCAGCTTAGGAGGGTCGGGTGGAGAGACCCAGTACTTC

V: TRBV28
D: TRBD1
size: NA
J: TRBJ1-4
CDR3: CASVTGTGHEKLFF
DNA: TGTGCCAGCGTAACCGGGACAGGGCATGAAAAACTGTTTTTT

V: TRBV5-1
D: NA
size: NA
J: TRBJ2-1
CDR3: CASSLDTGTYNEQFF
DNA: TGCGCCAGCAGCTTGGACACAGGGACCTACAATGAGCAGTTCTTC

V: TRBV6-1
D: NA
size: few
J: TRBJ1-1
CDR3: CATEGVSEAFF
DNA: TGTGCCACTGAGGGGGTATCTGAAGCTTTCTTT

V: TRBV5-8
D: TRBD2
size: NA
J: TRBJ2-3
CDR3: CASSFGTSGTDTQYF
DNA: TGTGCCAGCAGCTTCGGGACTAGCGGCACAGATACGCAGTATTTT

V: TRBV4-2
D: NA
size: NA
J: TRBJ2-1
CDR3: CASSQDVWGLYNEQFF
DNA: TGTGCCAGCAGCCAAGATGTGTGGGGACTCTACAATGAGCAGTTCTTC

V: TRBV5-8
D: TRBD2
size: NA
J: TRBJ2-1
CDR3: CASSLGGSPNEQFF
DNA: TGTGCCAGCAGCTTAGGCGGGAGTCCCAATGAGCAGTTCTTC

V: TRBV2
D: NA
size: NA
J: TRBJ1-1
CDR3: CASSEGRVRTNTEAFF
DNA: TGTGCCAGCAGTGAAGGGAGGGTCAGGACAAACACTGAAGCTTTCTTT

V: TRBV28
D: TRBD1
size: NA
J: TRBJ2-7
CDR3: CASSWDRASSYEQYF
DNA: TGTGCCAGCAGTTGGGACAGGGCGAGCTCCTACGAGCAGTACTTC

V: TRBV6-6
D: NA
size: NA
J: TRBJ1-1
CDR3: CASSIKGSNTEAFF
DNA: TGTGCCAGCAGTATAAAGGGGTCGAACACTGAAGCTTTCTTT

V: TRBV27
D: NA
size: once
J: TRBJ1-4
CDR3: CASSLYTGGREKLFF
DNA: TGTGCCAGCAGTTTATATACGGGAGGAAGGGAAAAACTGTTTTTT

V: TRBV6-6
D: NA
size: once
J: TRBJ2-3
CDR3: CASSYGGGLTDTQYF
DNA: TGTGCCAGCAGTTACGGGGGGGGGCTCACAGATACGCAGTATTTT

V: TRBV7-9
D: NA
size: once
J: TRBJ1-2
CDR3: CASSLAHSISYGYTF
DNA: TGTGCCAGCAGCTTAGCGCACAGTATCTCCTATGGCTACACCTTC